This T cell receptor (beta chain) emerged from a study of T-cell memory formation after mild COVID-19. Findings and caveats of the study: Mostly located in CM and EM were contracting CD4+ clones, with contracting CD8+ clones located in EMRA. Whether day 37 second-wave clones are SARS-CoV-2-specific was not confirmed. Clones that contracted from day 15 to 85 were balanced CD4/CD8, while later expanders leaned CD4+.

TCRdb passed the 5' RACE reads through MiXCR, listing each CDR3 protein once. The sample consists of about 16,000 distinct CDR3 sequences, 23% of them appearing once. This clonotype was found a few times. Its antigen is not known. The sequencing input was PBMCs or a T cell subset sorted from them (not recorded which). This clonotype originated in a man younger than 35 who had mild COVID-19 (a few samples of this study predate the infection). Cell type and time point are not known.

The CDR3: CASSIDQRVGTGIREQFF. For the CDR3, the DNA is TGTGCCAGTAGTATAGATCAGCGGGTTGGGACAGGGATTCGGGAGCAGTTCTTC. This rearrangement joins TRBV19 to TRBJ2-1, with 9 bases that match TRBD1. Germline CDR1 LNHDA, CDR2 SQIVND (reference sequence). The CDR3 extends over 18 amino acids. J lost 10 bases, V lost 0 bases, and 16 bases had no gene match.